Listed below are T cell receptor beta chains from one sample, sequenced in a study of blood T cells in healthy people across ages. TCRdb passed the 5' RACE reads through MiXCR, listing each CDR3 protein once. The sample carries 1.8 million or so distinct CDR3 sequences, more than 35% recorded once. Sequencing was carried out using blood. Every receptor here comes from a human donor in good health. Both conserved end residues are part of each CDR3. A D gene is named only where the DNA matches it firmly. For some rows the clone size is stated as once, few or many, or as a class when expanded; others skip it.

length | J | V | D | size | CDR3 | DNA
16 | TRBJ2-3 | TRBV12-5 | - | - | CASGFSSDGTTDTQYF | TGTGCTAGTGGTTTCAGCTCGGACGGAACCACAGATACGCAGTATTTT
13 | TRBJ1-1 | TRBV27 | - | few | CASSLGRGLEAFF | TGTGCCAGCAGTTTGGGCAGGGGTCTCGAAGCTTTCTTT
13 | TRBJ1-2 | TRBV29-1 | - | few | CSVAYRQNYGYTF | TGCAGCGTTGCCTACCGCCAGAACTATGGCTACACCTTC
16 | TRBJ1-1 | TRBV24-1 | - | - | CATSDNRGAGETETFF | TGTGCCACCAGTGATAACCGGGGGGCCGGGGAAACTGAAACTTTCTTT
11 | TRBJ1-2 | TRBV29-1 | - | - | CSVEVRDSYTF | TGCAGCGTTGAAGTTCGGGACAGCTACACCTTC
15 | TRBJ2-7 | TRBV4-2 | - | - | CASSQVKGVPYEQYF | TGTGCCAGCAGCCAAGTGAAGGGAGTGCCCTACGAGCAGTACTTC
18 | TRBJ1-2 | TRBV7-3 | TRBD1 | few | CASSLTAHGTGGLNGYTF | TGTGCCAGCAGCTTAACCGCCCACGGGACAGGGGGCTTGAATGGCTACACCTTC
17 | TRBJ2-7 | TRBV7-2 | - | - | CANSLGGFEGPIYEQYF | TGTGCCAACAGCTTAGGTGGGTTCGAGGGTCCGATCTACGAGCAGTACTTC
13 | TRBJ1-2 | TRBV6-6 | - | - | CASSYVSGGGYTF | TGTGCCAGCAGTTACGTTTCCGGAGGTGGCTACACCTTC
15 | TRBJ2-5 | TRBV2 | - | - | CASSDEGGGEETQYF | TGTGCCAGCAGTGACGAGGGGGGCGGGGAAGAGACCCAGTACTTC
17 | TRBJ2-7 | TRBV4-1 | - | - | CASSQGLRGRQIYEQYF | TGCGCCAGCAGCCAAGGCTTGCGGGGCCGACAAATTTACGAGCAGTACTTC
16 | TRBJ2-2 | TRBV5-6 | TRBD1 | - | CASSLAGRGPSGELFF | TGTGCCAGCAGCTTGGCCGGCAGGGGGCCGAGTGGGGAGCTGTTTTTT
13 | TRBJ2-7 | TRBV20-1 | - | few | CSAHISQGSEQYF | TGCAGTGCCCACATTTCACAGGGATCCGAGCAGTACTTC
15 | TRBJ2-7 | TRBV7-8 | - | few | CASRQQPASNYEQYF | TGTGCCAGCAGACAACAGCCGGCCAGCAACTACGAGCAGTACTTC
12 | TRBJ2-1 | TRBV2 | - | - | CASSTDVGEQFF | TGTGCCAGCAGTACGGACGTAGGGGAGCAGTTCTTC
11 | TRBJ2-1 | TRBV5-6 | - | few | CASSFSAEQFF | TGTGCCAGCAGCTTCTCCGCCGAGCAGTTCTTC
15 | TRBJ1-1 | TRBV7-8 | - | few | CASSLYRRRNTEAFF | TGTGCCAGCAGCTTATATCGCCGCAGGAACACTGAAGCTTTCTTT
16 | TRBJ2-1 | TRBV4-3 | - | few | CASSPQDRFSYNEQFF | TGCGCCAGCAGCCCCCAGGACAGATTCTCCTACAATGAGCAGTTCTTC
15 | TRBJ2-1 | TRBV7-8 | TRBD2 | few | CASSKGLVSYNEQFF | TGTGCCAGCAGCAAAGGACTAGTTTCCTACAATGAGCAGTTCTTC
14 | TRBJ2-4 | TRBV5-1 | - | few | CASSLEPRKNIQYF | TGCGCCAGCAGCTTGGAACCCCGAAAAAACATTCAGTACTTC
14 | TRBJ1-1 | TRBV3-1 | - | - | CASSLDGLSTEAFF | TGTGCCAGCAGCCTTGACGGGTTGAGCACTGAAGCTTTCTTT
12 | TRBJ2-4 | TRBV29-1 | - | - | CSVEGGADIQYF | TGCAGCGTTGAAGGAGGGGCCGACATTCAGTACTTC
13 | TRBJ1-2 | TRBV20-1 | TRBD1 | few | CSAATGANYGYTF | TGCAGTGCTGCGACAGGGGCGAACTATGGCTACACCTTC
14 | TRBJ2-3 | TRBV20-1 | - | few | CSAIGGGRTDTQYF | TGCAGTGCGATTGGCGGGGGCCGCACAGATACGCAGTATTTT
15 | TRBJ2-1 | TRBV4-2 | TRBD2 | few | CASSLGTSTNNEQFF | TGTGCCAGCAGTCTCGGGACTAGCACGAACAATGAGCAGTTCTTC
15 | TRBJ2-5 | TRBV5-4 | TRBD2 | - | CASSLGLAEKEAQYF | TGTGCCAGCAGCTTGGGACTAGCCGAGAAAGAGGCCCAGTACTTC
19 | TRBJ2-6 | TRBV3-1 | - | - | CASSQERGSALSGANVLTF | TGTGCCAGCAGCCAAGAGAGGGGAAGTGCCCTCTCTGGGGCCAACGTCCTGACTTTC